These 27 T cell receptor beta chains originate from one sample sequenced in a study of shared clonotypes between healthy human individuals. Only in-frame clones appear in the TCRdb table, and some are missing; sequencing was by immunoSEQ multiplex PCR. Of some 1.4 million clones in the sample, roughly 95% were seen once. Source material: naive CD4+ T cells sorted from blood. Documented subset: CD45RA+ positively selected. Receptors were obtained from a man under 40 in good health.

The rearrangement joins TRBV11-1 to TRBJ2-7, with no clear D. Germline values: CDR1 SGHAT, CDR2 FQDESV (reference sequence). The germline V and J ends were trimmed by 1 base and 3 bases, with 7 bases remaining between them. This CDR3 has 13 residues. This CDR3 is CASSLGVFYEQYF. The CDR3 nucleotides read TGTGCCAGCAGCTTAGGCGTCTTCTACGAGCAGTACTTC.

This rearrangement joins TRBV19 to TRBJ2-7, with D tentatively TRBD1 (5 bases). V was shortened by 6 bases and J by 1 base, with 13 bases between the two germline ends. The CDR3 extends over 14 amino acids. Germline loops: CDR1 LNHDA, CDR2 SQIVND (reference sequence). The CDR3 here is CASSPAQGSYEQYF. The CDR3, as DNA: TGTGCCAGTAGCCCCGCCCAGGGATCCTACGAGCAGTACTTC.

The J gene is TRBJ2-2, the V gene TRBV28; 8 bases map to TRBD2. J gave up 6 bases and V 3 bases, and 12 bases lay outside the gene matches. Looked up from germline, CDR1 is MDHEN and CDR2 is SYDVKM. CDR3 length equals 17 residues. CDR3 nucleotides: TGTGCCAGCAGTTTCCCCTCCCGGGGGGGGCTGCCCGGGGAGCTGTTTTTT. This encodes CASSFPSRGGLPGELFF.

The chain links TRBV9 to TRBJ2-1; the D is unclear. The germline V gene encodes CDR1 SGDLS and CDR2 YYNGEE. V was pared by 4 bases and J by 0 bases, with 11 bases between. This CDR3 spans 15 amino acids. CDR3 in amino acids: CASSPTVLSYNEQFF. The CDR3 nucleotides read TGTGCCAGCAGCCCGACGGTTCTCTCCTACAATGAGCAGTTCTTC. Drawing the rest from reference TRBV9 and TRBJ2-1, the complete variable domain is DSGVTQTPKHLITATGQRVTLRCSPRSGDLSVYWYQQSLDQGLQFLIQYYNGEERAKGNILERFSAQQFPDLHSELNLSSLELGDSALYFCASSPTVLSYNEQFFGPGTRLTVL.

As to this clone: Other DNA sequences from this sample encode an identical CDR3 as well. The rearrangement joins TRBV5-1 to TRBJ2-5; D is possibly TRBD1 (5 bases). Trimming pared 0 bases from V and 2 bases from J, leaving 8 bases between. CDR1 is SGHRS, CDR2 YFSETQ, per germline. The CDR3 has 14 residues. CDR3 DNA: TGCGCCAGCAGCTTGGGACAGATACAAGAGACCCAGTACTTC. This codes for CASSLGQIQETQYF. Full variable domain (outside the CDR3, taken from reference TRBV5-1 and TRBJ2-5): KAGVTQTPRYLIKTRGQQVTLSCSPISGHRSVSWYQQTPGQGLQFLFEYFSETQRNKGNFPGRFSGRQFSNSRSEMNVSTLELGDSALYLCASSLGQIQETQYFGPGTRLLVL.

V is TRBV12-2 and J is TRBJ2-7; the table's D gene call, TRBD2, was not cross checked with the DNA. TRBV12-2 has pseudogene status. The CDR3 runs to 17 residues. In nucleotides, the CDR3 is TGTGCAAGTCGCTTAAAGCCACCCGGGGGAGGAGGTGACGAGCAGTACTTC. Protein product: CASRLKPPGGGGDEQYF.

V usage is TRBV14 and J usage is TRBJ2-2; D perhaps matches TRBD1 (6 bases). Germline values: CDR1 SGHDN, CDR2 FVKESK. This CDR3 has 15 residues. Trimming cost V 1 base and J 6 bases, with 12 bases left between them. The chain's CDR3 is CASSQALQGPGELFF. DNA of the CDR3: TGTGCCAGCAGCCAAGCCCTACAGGGTCCCGGGGAGCTGTTTTTT.

About this clone: Other nucleotide sequences from this sample produce the same CDR3. Here the CDR3 DNA reads TGTGCCAGCAGCTTGGGCCAGAACACCGGGGAGCTGTTTTTT. Translating gives CASSLGQNTGELFF. This chain uses TRBV7-9 with TRBJ2-2; D is unresolved. Trimming took off 3 bases at V and 1 base at J, with 6 bases between the two ends. This CDR3 region has 14 residues. Germline V lookup: CDR1 SEHNR, CDR2 FQNEAQ (reference sequence).

This chain uses TRBV29-1 with TRBJ2-2, with 9 bases matching TRBD1. The V gene's germline CDR1 is SQVTM and CDR2 ANQGSEA. This CDR3 is built from 14 residues. Losses at the gene ends were 6 bases for V and 4 bases for J; bases not matched to a gene: 6. CDR3 bases: TGCAGCGTCTTGGACAGGGGTAGCACCGGGGAGCTGTTTTTT. It encodes CSVLDRGSTGELFF.

V and J are TRBV7-9 and TRBJ1-3; 7 bases are a match to TRBD1. CDR3 length: 15 amino acids. Trimming took 5 bases from V and 4 from J; bases not matched to a gene: 8. The germline V gene has CDR1 SEHNR and CDR2 FQNEAQ (reference sequence). The CDR3 DNA sequence: TGTGCCAGCAGCCCACCAGGGGGTGAAGGAAACACCATATATTTT. Amino acids: CASSPPGGEGNTIYF.

CDR3 in amino acids: CASSPEEGRYEQYF. DNA for the CDR3: TGTGCCAGCAGCCCGGAGGAGGGTCGCTACGAGCAGTACTTC. The chain is built from TRBV28 and TRBJ2-7; tentative D call: TRBD2 (6 bases). The V and J ends lost 6 bases and 3 bases respectively, with 15 bases between them. Per the germline V gene, CDR1 is MDHEN and CDR2 is SYDVKM. This CDR3 is built from 14 residues.

This rearrangement joins TRBV6-4 to TRBJ1-2; D remains unclear. V was pared by 0 bases and J by 4 bases, with 6 bases between. Germline V gene data show CDR1 as MRHNA and CDR2 as SNTAGT. This CDR3 is built from 13 residues. The CDR3 sequence: CASSDSGFYGYTF. In DNA, the CDR3 is TGTGCCAGCAGTGACTCAGGCTTCTATGGCTACACCTTC.

This clone was observed a handful of times. The V gene is TRBV5-1, the J gene TRBJ2-2; D is perhaps TRBD1 (6 bases). CDR1 is SGHRS, CDR2 YFSETQ, per germline. V shed 4 bases and J shed 4 bases, with 11 bases lying between them. There are 14 residues in the CDR3. This CDR3 reads CASSRVGATGELFF. The CDR3 coding sequence is TGCGCCAGCAGCCGAGTGGGGGCCACCGGGGAGCTGTTTTTT. The full variable domain, completed using reference TRBV5-1 and TRBJ2-2, is KAGVTQTPRYLIKTRGQQVTLSCSPISGHRSVSWYQQTPGQGLQFLFEYFSETQRNKGNFPGRFSGRQFSNSRSEMNVSTLELGDSALYLCASSRVGATGELFFGEGSRLTVL.

CDR3 loop: CASSEGRGYEQYF. The CDR3 coding sequence is TGTGCCAGCAGCGAGGGCAGGGGCTACGAGCAGTACTTC. The chain combines TRBV9 with TRBJ2-7, with D tentatively TRBD1 (6 bases). V gave up 3 bases and J gave up 3 bases, with 10 bases separating them. This CDR3 has 13 amino acids. Germline CDR1 and CDR2: SGDLS and YYNGEE. The full variable domain, in which reference TRBV9 and TRBJ2-7 provide the parts outside the CDR3, is DSGVTQTPKHLITATGQRVTLRCSPRSGDLSVYWYQQSLDQGLQFLIQYYNGEERAKGNILERFSAQQFPDLHSELNLSSLELGDSALYFCASSEGRGYEQYFGPGTRLTVT.

The chain combines TRBV4-1 with TRBJ2-3; possibly TRBD2 for D (5 bases). Germline CDR1 and CDR2: MGHRA and YSYEKL. Trimming cost V 0 bases and J 6 bases, with 16 bases left between them. CDR3 length: 16 amino acids. CDR3 coding DNA: TGCGCCAGCAGCCAAGATACGGGGAGCCTTTCGGATACGCAGTATTTT. Protein: CASSQDTGSLSDTQYF.

The chain uses TRBV7-2 and TRBJ2-2; D is possibly TRBD1 (6 bases). This CDR3 has 15 amino acids. CDR1 is SGHTA, CDR2 FQGNSA, per germline. The V end was cut by 1 base, the J end by 6 bases, with 12 bases between. The CDR3 DNA follows: TGTGCCAGCAGCTTAGTGATAGGGGGACCCGGGGAGCTGTTTTTT. This translates into CASSLVIGGPGELFF.

The gene calls are TRBV7-9 and TRBJ2-1, with D possibly matching TRBD1 (6 bases). The length of the CDR3 is 13 residues. CDR1 is SEHNR, CDR2 FQNEAQ, per germline (reference sequence). The V and J ends lost 3 bases and 6 bases respectively, with 9 bases between them. CDR3 DNA: TGTGCCAGCAGCTTCGGGACACGCAATGAGCAGTTCTTC. It yields the protein CASSFGTRNEQFF.

In this sample, this clone turned up once. The chain employs TRBV7-8 and TRBJ2-7; D unclear. V was clipped by 0 bases and J by 1 base, with 7 bases between them. The CDR3 runs to 14 residues. Germline values: CDR1 SGHVS, CDR2 FQNEAQ. In DNA form, the CDR3 reads TGTGCCAGCAGCTTAGCGGTATCTTCCTACGAGCAGTACTTC. Its translation: CASSLAVSSYEQYF.

On this clone itself: In the same sample, other DNA sequences code for this CDR3. The chain joins TRBV5-1 to TRBJ1-4, with D tentatively TRBD1 (5 bases). Deletions cut 2 bases from V and 4 bases from J, with 9 bases between. The CDR3 covers 14 residues. Looked up from germline, CDR1 is SGHRS and CDR2 is YFSETQ. This chain's CDR3 is CASSLDSINEKLFF. DNA of the CDR3: TGCGCCAGCAGCTTAGACAGTATTAATGAAAAACTGTTTTTT.

The rearrangement uses TRBV18 and TRBJ2-2, with 9 bases aligning to TRBD1. Germline values: CDR1 KGHSH, CDR2 LQKENI. The CDR3 length is 16 residues. Trimming removed 3 bases from V and 7 bases from J; junction bases left unmatched: 9. The CDR3 loop reads CASSPSGQGMSGELFF. Written as DNA, the CDR3 is TGTGCCAGCTCACCTTCAGGACAGGGGATGAGCGGGGAGCTGTTTTTT.

This rearrangement joins TRBV25-1 to TRBJ1-5; TRBD1 is a possible D gene (6 bases). Deletions cut 4 bases from V and 3 bases from J, with 16 bases between. This CDR3 is 16 amino acids long. Germline V gene sequence: CDR1 MGHDK, CDR2 SYGVNS. CDR3 in amino acids: CASSASGDTNNQPQHF. In DNA form, the CDR3 reads TGTGCCAGCAGTGCCTCGGGGGACACTAACAATCAGCCCCAGCATTTT. Supplemented by reference TRBV25-1 and TRBJ1-5, the full variable domain reads EADIYQTPRYLVIGTGKKITLECSQTMGHDKMYWYQQDPGMELHLIHYSYGVNSTEKGDLSSESTVSRIRTEHFPLTLESARPSHTSQYLCASSASGDTNNQPQHFGDGTRLSIL.

The chain carries TRBV5-1 and TRBJ1-3; the match to TRBD1 covers 7 bases. J lost 4 bases, V lost 4 bases, and 5 bases had no gene match. Germline V gene data show CDR1 as SGHRS and CDR2 as YFSETQ. The CDR3 has 14 residues. The chain's CDR3 is CASSTGTDGNTIYF. The CDR3 region has the DNA TGCGCCAGCAGCACCGGGACAGACGGAAACACCATATATTTT.

This clone was detected only once. The chain joins TRBV11-2 to TRBJ1-5; D unresolved. CDR1 and CDR2 (germline): SGHAT, FQNNGV. The CDR3 runs 16 residues. The V end was cut by 5 bases, the J end by 0 bases, with 14 bases between. DNA for the CDR3: TGTGCCAGCAGCCTGAAGGGAACCCGTAGCAATCAGCCCCAGCATTTT. This sequence encodes CASSLKGTRSNQPQHF.

This sequence joins TRBV4-1 and TRBJ2-3; 10 nucleotides agree with TRBD2. V dropped 5 bases and J dropped 4; count of bases not matched to a gene: 6. The length of the CDR3 is 15 residues. Germline loops: CDR1 MGHRA, CDR2 YSYEKL. The CDR3 coding sequence is TGCGCCAGCAGCAAACTAGCGGGGACCCCAGATACGCAGTATTTT. Translated: CASSKLAGTPDTQYF.

This clone was recorded once. This chain connects TRBV7-2 to TRBJ2-5, with a tentative D call TRBD1 (5 bases). Per germline, CDR1 SGHTA and CDR2 FQGNSA. The length of the CDR3 is 14 residues. V lost 6 bases, J lost 4 bases, and 15 bases lay in between. The CDR3 is CASRPTGRVETQYF. Here the CDR3 DNA reads TGTGCCAGCAGACCAACAGGCCGGGTAGAGACCCAGTACTTC.

This clone was counted between two and nine times. The chain recombines TRBV11-2 with TRBJ2-1; 7 positions agree with TRBD2. The trim removed 4 bases at V and 7 bases at J, leaving 10 bases unmatched. The V gene's germline CDR1 is SGHAT and CDR2 FQNNGV. This CDR3 is 15 amino acids long. The CDR3 DNA reads TGTGCCAGCAGCTCTTTCGGGGGGTACGGGAATGAGCAGTTCTTC. Its translation: CASSSFGGYGNEQFF.

The sample holds a few counts of this clone. The CDR3 DNA reads as TGTGCCTGGAAGTGGACAGGGATTTACAATGAGCAGTTCTTC. It yields the protein CAWKWTGIYNEQFF. The chain carries TRBV30 and TRBJ2-1, with TRBD1 matching over 8 bases. The CDR3 covers 14 residues. J lost 4 bases, V lost 4 bases, and 6 bases had no gene match. The germline V gene has CDR1 GTSNPN and CDR2 SVGIG (reference sequence). The whole variable domain, remainder taken from reference TRBV30 and TRBJ2-1, is SQTIHQWPATLVQPVGSPLSLECTVEGTSNPNLYWYRQAAGRGLQLLFYSVGIGQISSEVPQNLSASRPQDRQFILSSKKLLLSDSGFYLCAWKWTGIYNEQFFGPGTRLTVL.